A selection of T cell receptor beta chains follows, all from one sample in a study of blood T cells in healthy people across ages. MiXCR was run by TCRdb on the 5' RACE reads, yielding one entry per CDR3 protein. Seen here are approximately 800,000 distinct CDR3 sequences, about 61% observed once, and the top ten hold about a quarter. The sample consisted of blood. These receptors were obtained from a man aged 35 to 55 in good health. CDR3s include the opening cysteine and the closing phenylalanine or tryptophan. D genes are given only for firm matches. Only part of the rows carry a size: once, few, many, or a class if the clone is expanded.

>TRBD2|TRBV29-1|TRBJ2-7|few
TGCAGCGTTTTTAGCGGGAGGGCCTTGGACGAGCAGTACTTC
CSVFSGRALDEQYF
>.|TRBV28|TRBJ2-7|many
TGTGCCAGCAGCCGCAGGGCGTACGAGCAGTACTTC
CASSRRAYEQYF
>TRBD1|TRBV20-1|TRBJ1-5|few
TGCAGTGCTAGAGGGGACAGGGGGCGCAATCAGCCCCAGCATTTT
CSARGDRGRNQPQHF
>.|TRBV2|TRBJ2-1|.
TGTGCCAGCGTTTTCCAGCTGGGTACTTTGGCTGAGCAGTTCTTC
CASVFQLGTLAEQFF
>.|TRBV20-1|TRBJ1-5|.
TGCAGTGCTACCCAAACCGTGGGACTTAGCAATCAGCCCCAGCATTTT
CSATQTVGLSNQPQHF
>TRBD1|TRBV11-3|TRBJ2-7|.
TGTGCCAGCAGCTCGGGGACAGGGTGGGACGAGCAGTACTTC
CASSSGTGWDEQYF
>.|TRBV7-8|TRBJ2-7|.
TGTGCCAGCAGTCTAGCTGGAGACACTTCCTACGAGCAGTACTTC
CASSLAGDTSYEQYF
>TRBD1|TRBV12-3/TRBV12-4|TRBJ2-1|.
TGTGTCAGCAGCAGCAGACAGGGAACCTACAATGAGCAGTTCTTC
CVSSSRQGTYNEQFF
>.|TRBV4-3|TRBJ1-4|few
TGCGCCAGCAGCCGTACAGTCCAAAATTTCAATGAAAAACTGTTTTTT
CASSRTVQNFNEKLFF
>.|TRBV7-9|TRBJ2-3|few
TGTGCCAGCAGCTTAAGACAGGATCGTTTTCCAGATACGCAGTATTTT
CASSLRQDRFPDTQYF
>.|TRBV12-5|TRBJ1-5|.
TGTGCTAGTGGTTTGCCCGAAAATAGCAATCAGCCCCGGCATTTT
CASGLPENSNQPRHF
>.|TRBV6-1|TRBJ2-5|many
TGTGCCAGCAGTGTGGAGACCCAGTACTTC
CASSVETQYF
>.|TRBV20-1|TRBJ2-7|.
TGCAGTGCTAGAGACCAGGGACAAGCCTACGAGCAGTACTTC
CSARDQGQAYEQYF
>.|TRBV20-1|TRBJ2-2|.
TGCAGTGCTCCCAGGGGAACGGGCGGGGAGCTGTTTTTT
CSAPRGTGGELFF
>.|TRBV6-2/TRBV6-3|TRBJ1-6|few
TGTGCCAGCAGTTCCTCCGGGACCTATAATTCACCCCTCCACTTT
CASSSSGTYNSPLHF
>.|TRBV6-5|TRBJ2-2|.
TGTGCCAGCAGGATTGAGGGCAAGGGGGATAGGGGGGAGCTGTTTTTT
CASRIEGKGDRGELFF
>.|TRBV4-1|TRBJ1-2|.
TGCGCCAGCAGCCAAGATCGCTACTATGGCTACACCTTC
CASSQDRYYGYTF
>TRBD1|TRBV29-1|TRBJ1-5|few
TGCAGCGGGGGGGACAGGGCTCAGCCCCAGCATTTT
CSGGDRAQPQHF
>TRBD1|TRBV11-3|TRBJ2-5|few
TGTGCCAGCAGCTTAACCAACAGGGGCCAAGAGACCCAGTACTTC
CASSLTNRGQETQYF
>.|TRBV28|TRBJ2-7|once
TGTGCCAGCAGTCGGGCTACTTCGGGCTACGAGCAGTACTTC
CASSRATSGYEQYF
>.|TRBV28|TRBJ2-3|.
TGTGCCAGCAGTTTTCAGGAAAGCGCGGATACGCAGTATTTT
CASSFQESADTQYF
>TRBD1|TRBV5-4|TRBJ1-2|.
TGTGCCAGCAGCTTATCACAGGGGGTTCCACGACCCAACTATGGCTACACCTTC
CASSLSQGVPRPNYGYTF
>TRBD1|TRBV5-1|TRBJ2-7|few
TGTGCCAGCAGCCTAGGGACAGGGGGCATTTACGAGCAGTACTTC
CASSLGTGGIYEQYF
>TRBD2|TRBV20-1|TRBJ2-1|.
TGCAGTGCGCGCGGACTAGCGGGACGGATCCCGGTCGATGAGCAGTTCTTC
CSARGLAGRIPVDEQFF
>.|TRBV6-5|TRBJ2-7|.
TGTACCAGCAGTCACCAGACCCCAGGGCGTTACGAGCAGTACTTC
CTSSHQTPGRYEQYF
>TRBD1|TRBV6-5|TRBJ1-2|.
TGTGCCAGCAGTCCCAGGGGGGAATTTGGCTACACCTTC
CASSPRGEFGYTF